This T cell receptor beta chain comes out of a study of patients and donors after allogeneic stem cell transplantation. The CDR3 extends over 13 amino acids. Trimming pared 2 bases from V and 1 base from J, leaving 5 bases between. From germline, CDR1 is ENHRY and CDR2 SYGVKD. One entry per CDR3 protein, called by TCRdb with MiXCR from the RT-PCR reads. The data contain 920,000 or so distinct CDR3 sequences, about 20% of them seen just once; the ten biggest clones take up roughly 6%. The V gene is TRBV10-3, the J gene TRBJ1-1, with a possible D match to TRBD1 (5 bases). This TCR was sampled from a human donor who was either an allogeneic HSCT recipient or a stem cell or donor lymphocyte infusion donor (not recorded which). It is not recorded whose cells these are; they may come from a transplant donor. Source material: blood, either unsorted or a sorted T cell fraction (not recorded which). CDR3 DNA: TGTGCCATCAGTGAGGGGGGGAACACTGAAGCTTTCTTT. It translates to CAISEGGNTEAFF.